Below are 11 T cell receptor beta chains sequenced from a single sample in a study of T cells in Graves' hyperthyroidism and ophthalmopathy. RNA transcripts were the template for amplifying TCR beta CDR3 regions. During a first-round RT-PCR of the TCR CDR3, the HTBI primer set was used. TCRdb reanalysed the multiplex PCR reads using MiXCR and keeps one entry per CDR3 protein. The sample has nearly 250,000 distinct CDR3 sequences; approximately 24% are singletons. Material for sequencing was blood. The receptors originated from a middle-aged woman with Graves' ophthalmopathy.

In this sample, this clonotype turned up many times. The CDR3 sequence is CATSRDQVPEGYTF. In DNA, the CDR3 is TGTGCCACCAGCAGAGATCAGGTCCCGGAGGGCTACACCTTC. The rearrangement uses TRBV15 and TRBJ1-2; D is ambiguous. Trimming left V 0 bases short and J 8 bases short, with 13 bases between. The V gene's germline CDR1 is LNHNV and CDR2 YYDKDF (reference sequence). This CDR3 contains 14 residues.

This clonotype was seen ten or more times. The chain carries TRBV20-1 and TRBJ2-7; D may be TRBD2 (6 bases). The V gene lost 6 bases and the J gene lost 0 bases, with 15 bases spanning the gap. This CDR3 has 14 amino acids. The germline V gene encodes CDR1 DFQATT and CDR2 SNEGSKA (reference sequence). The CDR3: CSAPGTGPSYEQYF. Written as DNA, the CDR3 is TGCAGTGCCCCCGGGACTGGTCCCTCCTACGAGCAGTACTTC.

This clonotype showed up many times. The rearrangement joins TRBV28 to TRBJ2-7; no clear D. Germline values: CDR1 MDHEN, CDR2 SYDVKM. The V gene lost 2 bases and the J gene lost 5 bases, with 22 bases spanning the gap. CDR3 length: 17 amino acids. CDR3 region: CASSLLLPTVPGHEQYF. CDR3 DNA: TGTGCCAGCAGTTTACTCCTCCCGACGGTCCCTGGGCACGAGCAGTACTTC.

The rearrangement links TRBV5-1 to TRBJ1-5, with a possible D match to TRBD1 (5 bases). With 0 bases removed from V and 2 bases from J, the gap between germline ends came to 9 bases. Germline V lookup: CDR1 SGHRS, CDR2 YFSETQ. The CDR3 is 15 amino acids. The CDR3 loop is CASSLEGSGNQPQHF. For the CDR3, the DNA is TGCGCCAGCAGCTTGGAGGGGTCGGGCAATCAGCCCCAGCATTTT.

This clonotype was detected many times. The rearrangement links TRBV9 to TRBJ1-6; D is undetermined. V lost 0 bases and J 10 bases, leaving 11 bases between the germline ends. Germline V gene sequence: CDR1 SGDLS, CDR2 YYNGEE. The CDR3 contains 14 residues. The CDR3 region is CASSVGLDNSPLHF. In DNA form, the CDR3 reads TGTGCCAGCAGCGTAGGGCTAGACAACTCACCCCTCCACTTT.

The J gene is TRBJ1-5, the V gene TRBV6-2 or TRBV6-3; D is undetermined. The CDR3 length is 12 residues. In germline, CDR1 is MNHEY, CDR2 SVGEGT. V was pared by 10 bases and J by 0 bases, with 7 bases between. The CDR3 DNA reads TGTGCCACCTCTTATAGCAATCAGCCCCAGCATTTT. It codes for CATSYSNQPQHF.

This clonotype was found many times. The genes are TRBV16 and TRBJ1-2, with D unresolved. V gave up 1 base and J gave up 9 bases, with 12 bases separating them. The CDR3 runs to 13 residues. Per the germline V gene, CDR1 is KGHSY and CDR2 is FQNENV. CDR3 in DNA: TGTGCCAGCAGCCAATTCAGAGAGTTTAGCTACACCTTC. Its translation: CASSQFREFSYTF.

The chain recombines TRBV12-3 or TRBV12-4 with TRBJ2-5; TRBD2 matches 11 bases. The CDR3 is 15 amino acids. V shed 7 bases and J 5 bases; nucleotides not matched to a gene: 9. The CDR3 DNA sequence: TGTGCCAGCACCTCACTAGCGGGAGTAGGTGAGACCCAGTACTTC. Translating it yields CASTSLAGVGETQYF.

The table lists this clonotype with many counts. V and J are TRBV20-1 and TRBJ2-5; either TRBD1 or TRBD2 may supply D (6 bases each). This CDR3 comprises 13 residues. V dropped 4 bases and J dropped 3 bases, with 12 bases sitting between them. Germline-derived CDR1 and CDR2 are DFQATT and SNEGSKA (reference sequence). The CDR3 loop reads CSAMRDIEETQYF. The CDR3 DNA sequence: TGCAGTGCTATGCGGGACATCGAAGAGACCCAGTACTTC.

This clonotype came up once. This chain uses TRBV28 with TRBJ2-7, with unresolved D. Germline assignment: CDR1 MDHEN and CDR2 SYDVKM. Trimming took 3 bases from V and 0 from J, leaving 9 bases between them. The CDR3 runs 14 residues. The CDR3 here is CASSFDQASYEQYF. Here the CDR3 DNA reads TGTGCCAGCAGTTTCGATCAGGCCTCCTACGAGCAGTACTTC. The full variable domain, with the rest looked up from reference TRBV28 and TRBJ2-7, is DVKVTQSSRYLVKRTGEKVFLECVQDMDHENMFWYRQDPGLGLRLIYFSYDVKMKEKGDIPEGYSVSREKKERFSLILESASTNQTSMYLCASSFDQASYEQYFGPGTRLTVT.

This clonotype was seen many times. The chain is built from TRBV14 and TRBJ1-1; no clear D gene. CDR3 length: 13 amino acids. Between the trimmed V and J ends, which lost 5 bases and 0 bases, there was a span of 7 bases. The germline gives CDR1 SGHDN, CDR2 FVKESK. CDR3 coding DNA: TGTGCCAGCAGCTTGGAGATGAACACTGAAGCTTTCTTT. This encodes CASSLEMNTEAFF.